This T cell receptor (beta chain) was obtained from a study of T cell repertoires in cytomegalovirus infection. Overall study: Use of recently identified HLA-C-restricted and well-studied HLA-B-restricted CMV epitopes was part of the study. Study-wide results and caveats: Clonotypes of TCR beta that were HLA-C-restricted and CMV-specific dominated the ex vivo response. Cumulative frequency of public TCR beta families picked out carriers of CMV plus the relevant HLA.

In regard to this clonotype: Its antigen is unknown.

Deletions cut 6 bases from V and 8 bases from J, with 13 bases between. The CDR3 sequence is 12 residues long. TCRdb reprocessed the reads with MiXCR, giving one entry per CDR3 protein. The sample includes around 500,000 distinct CDR3 sequences, about 42% seen only once; the top ten take roughly two fifths. The receptor's source is a human donor in good health (CMV status not recorded). Some clones in this sample may be carry-over from other donors' samples. The chain employs TRBV12-3 or TRBV12-4 and TRBJ1-1; D unresolved. The material was cultured PBMCs, obtained from culture after CMV antigen stimulation. CDR3 sequence reads: CASSTEAAEAFF. Written as DNA, the CDR3 is TGTGCCAGCAGCACCGAGGCAGCCGAAGCTTTCTTT.